This T cell receptor beta chain came from a study of shared clonotypes between healthy human individuals (TCRdb year 2020). At the level of the whole study: The cohort included three men and a couple of women between 18 and 49 years of age. Libraries were prepared and TCR repertoires were sequenced by different laboratories using diverse techniques, in order to increase sequencing depth and limit assay-specific biases. Blood TCR repertoires of about 5 healthy adults were deeply sequenced to estimate repertoire size and the extent of clonotype sharing between individuals. For each donor, three plates each were used for CD4 naive and CD4 memory, two plates were used for CD8 naive, and one plate was used for CD8 memory. Per donor, leukapheresis produced somewhere between about 0.9 and 9.5 billion PBMCs.

V drops 1 base and J drops 2 bases, leaving 14 bases in between. Reading the germline V gene gives CDR1 KGHSH and CDR2 LQKENI. There are 16 amino acids in the CDR3, from cysteine to phenylalanine inclusive. Kept here is only the CDR3 DNA, which spans 48 bases and is read in frame from base 1. The full study reports these points: The small number of donors limited the genetic and exposure-history diversity represented. Compared with non-shared clonotypes, the clonotypes found in all four sorted-subset donors had higher generation probabilities. Around 5.4% of naive CD4, 3.5% of naive CD8, 2.3% of memory CD4, and 0.35% to 0.5% of memory CD8 clonotypes were shared across a handful of donors. Rarefaction of sorted-subset datasets indicated incomplete sequencing despite the large sequencing depth. Pairwise subsampling led to the expectation that sequencing depth would affect the degree of clonotype sharing among donors. Larger estimated clonotype richness was generally found for naive subsets than for memory subsets. Only blood was sampled, and tissue TCR repertoires likely differ from those in blood.

Donors were healthy HIV-negative adults with no recently reported acute infections or vaccinations. Every donor was a Caucasian adult residing in Nashville, Tennessee, USA. Magnetic negative selection was used to enrich CD4+ T cells, after which naive cells were positively selected on CD45RA and the negative fraction became the memory subset. Blood was obtained by leukapheresis, after which PBMCs were separated by Ficoll-Histopaque density gradient centrifugation and cryopreserved in liquid nitrogen vapor phase. Analytical flow cytometry was used to check the purity and quantity of each magnetically sorted T cell population. Genomic DNA was isolated from every sorted fraction and measured by UV absorbance on a Nanodrop 2000c. Using the deep immunoSEQ assay, multiplex PCR amplified TCR CDR3 regions from genomic DNA. Genomic DNA extracted from each cell subset was distributed evenly over all wells of several immunoSEQ 96-well plates, and each plate served as one replicate. For sorted subsets, around 0.2 ug of genomic DNA, equivalent to 25,000 to 35,000 T cell genomes, went into each replicate PCR. Purified libraries were measured with a Qubit 3.0 fluorometer, size-checked on a Bioanalyzer 2100, and measured again with the KAPA Library Quantification kit. Every immunoSEQ 96-well plate was sequenced on a dedicated single-read 150-cycle Illumina NextSeq 550 flow cell. Regarding the original processing steps: Because the immunoSEQ output included only junctional sequences and no quality scores, the filtering could not be the same as the filtering used for full-length reads. Sequences were annotated with PyIR, a Python wrapper for IgBLAST v1.9, and V/J genes and CDR3 were assigned using IMGT germline references. Reads were filtered out if the reads had weak V/J assignments (E-value above 1e-6), no CDR3, stop codons, out-of-frame junctions, or ambiguous translated residues. V3J clonotypes were defined as sequences sharing the same inferred V gene, J gene, and CDR3 amino acid sequence. The percentage overlap between two repertoires was calculated by dividing the number of shared unique clonotypes by the size of the smaller repertoire. Three approaches were used to assess repertoire richness: RTK rarefaction, the Chao1 estimator, and Recon v2.1 estimates of unobserved clonotypes. OLGA was used to compute generation probabilities for all TCRbeta clonotypes that the gDNA method yielded from a handful of donors. TCRdb obtained this table from immuneACCESS and retained in-frame rearrangements with V and J assigned. These tables miss some clones; where compared with another copy, unresolved V genes account for less than half of the shortfall, and the remainder is unexplained. V, J and clone size are taken as reported in that table, and D and trimming were inferred from the DNA itself. A total of around 200,000 clones appear in this sample, about 66% of them only once. The ten largest clones capture more than 9% of the sample.

Regarding this clone: The clone's antigen remains unknown. Within one base of it there is no much larger clone, and no base qualities were kept.

Recombination joined TRBV18 with TRBJ2-5; D gene: possibly TRBD2, on 6 matching bases. The material sequenced was memory CD4+ T cells sorted from blood. The cell subset or site label, as the study defines it: CD45RA-negative fraction. This TCR was sampled from a man aged 30-40 years in good health. CDR3 protein: CASSPLSGEAQETQYF. The DNA is as follows: TGTGCCAGCTCACCACTCTCGGGGGAGGCGCAAGAGACCCAGTACTTC.